This is a list of T cell receptor beta chains from one sample in a study of cytomegalovirus exposure and HLA in healthy donors. TCRdb's table, derived via immunoSEQ multiplex PCR, lists solely in-frame clones and lacks some. The table has around 200,000 clones, about 86% seen once. The sequencing sample was made of PBMCs. These receptors were obtained from a woman aged 30 to 39 in good health and CMV-seronegative. CDR3s include the opening cysteine and the closing phenylalanine or tryptophan. Fields, in order: CDR3 protein, CDR3 DNA, J gene, V gene, D gene, clone size. D genes are given only for firm matches. Part of the rows lack a size; the others show once, few, many or a class for expanded clones.

CDR3aa: CARENRTGPRAYTDTQYF; CDR3nt: TGTGCCCGCGAAAACCGGACAGGGCCTCGAGCTTATACAGATACGCAGTATTTT; j_gene: TRBJ2-3; v_gene: TRBV7-8; d_gene: TRBD1; abundance: NA
CDR3aa: CASSNAVNTEAFF; CDR3nt: TGTGCCAGTAGTAACGCGGTGAACACTGAAGCTTTCTTT; j_gene: TRBJ1-1; v_gene: TRBV19; d_gene: NA; abundance: NA
CDR3aa: CASSGNQGVESYNEQFF; CDR3nt: TGTGCCAGCAGCGGAAACCAGGGGGTTGAATCATACAATGAGCAGTTCTTC; j_gene: TRBJ2-1; v_gene: TRBV7-9; d_gene: TRBD1; abundance: NA
CDR3aa: CASSDGETQYF; CDR3nt: TGCGCCAGCAGTGACGGAGAGACCCAGTACTTC; j_gene: TRBJ2-5; v_gene: TRBV10-1; d_gene: NA; abundance: NA
CDR3aa: CAWRGQGVELFF; CDR3nt: TGTGCCTGGAGAGGACAGGGTGTGGAGCTGTTTTTT; j_gene: TRBJ2-2; v_gene: TRBV30; d_gene: TRBD1; abundance: NA
CDR3aa: CASSYTPGGGGALKTQYF; CDR3nt: TGTGCCAGCAGTTACACGCCAGGGGGCGGGGGGGCCTTAAAGACCCAGTACTTC; j_gene: TRBJ2-5; v_gene: TRBV27; d_gene: NA; abundance: NA
CDR3aa: CASSIGRYQETQYF; CDR3nt: TGTGCCAGTAGTATAGGTCGGTACCAAGAGACCCAGTACTTC; j_gene: TRBJ2-5; v_gene: TRBV19; d_gene: NA; abundance: NA
CDR3aa: CASSLDRDSPTNEKLFF; CDR3nt: TGTGCCAGCAGCTTAGACCGGGACAGTCCAACTAATGAAAAACTGTTTTTT; j_gene: TRBJ1-4; v_gene: TRBV11-3; d_gene: TRBD1; abundance: NA
CDR3aa: CASSVGQVKGYNEQFF; CDR3nt: TGTGCCAGCAGTGTTGGACAGGTCAAGGGTTACAATGAGCAGTTCTTC; j_gene: TRBJ2-1; v_gene: TRBV6-4; d_gene: TRBD1; abundance: NA
CDR3aa: CASSLRSGTVSYNSPLHF; CDR3nt: TGTGCCAGCAGTCTGAGGAGCGGGACGGTTTCCTATAATTCACCCCTCCACTTT; j_gene: TRBJ1-6; v_gene: TRBV13; d_gene: NA; abundance: NA
CDR3aa: CASTWTSGRADTQYF; CDR3nt: TGTGCCAGCACCTGGACTAGCGGGAGAGCAGATACGCAGTATTTT; j_gene: TRBJ2-3; v_gene: TRBV2; d_gene: TRBD2; abundance: NA
CDR3aa: CASSHRHTGGSEQYF; CDR3nt: TGTGCCAGCAGCCACCGACACACGGGGGGTTCCGAGCAGTACTTC; j_gene: TRBJ2-7; v_gene: TRBV28; d_gene: TRBD2; abundance: few
CDR3aa: CASSLAGTLGTSGKLHHEQYF; CDR3nt: TGTGCCAGCAGTTTGGCCGGGACACTTGGGACTAGCGGGAAACTCCACCACGAGCAGTACTTC; j_gene: TRBJ2-7; v_gene: TRBV27; d_gene: TRBD2; abundance: NA
CDR3aa: CASSALGLAGVNEQFF; CDR3nt: TGCGCCAGCAGCGCCCTGGGACTAGCGGGAGTGAATGAGCAGTTCTTC; j_gene: TRBJ2-1; v_gene: TRBV5-1; d_gene: TRBD2; abundance: NA
CDR3aa: CASSNRGVDEQYF; CDR3nt: TGTGCCAGCAGTAACAGGGGCGTAGACGAGCAGTACTTC; j_gene: TRBJ2-7; v_gene: TRBV28; d_gene: TRBD1; abundance: NA
CDR3aa: CASSSMGLNTEAFF; CDR3nt: TGTGCCAGCAGCTCGATGGGCCTGAACACTGAAGCTTTCTTT; j_gene: TRBJ1-1; v_gene: TRBV2; d_gene: NA; abundance: NA
CDR3aa: CASSPAGTLGEQYF; CDR3nt: TGTGCCAGCAGTCCAGCGGGAACCCTCGGGGAGCAGTACTTC; j_gene: TRBJ2-7; v_gene: TRBV28; d_gene: TRBD2; abundance: NA
CDR3aa: CASSPGGAANYGYTF; CDR3nt: TGTGCCAGCTCCCCCGGTGGGGCGGCTAACTATGGCTACACCTTC; j_gene: TRBJ1-2; v_gene: TRBV27; d_gene: NA; abundance: NA
CDR3aa: CASSWGLAGGRVSYNEQFF; CDR3nt: TGTGCCAGCAGCTGGGGACTAGCGGGAGGGAGAGTCTCCTACAATGAGCAGTTCTTC; j_gene: TRBJ2-1; v_gene: TRBV7-9; d_gene: TRBD2; abundance: NA
CDR3aa: CASSFETSGGMETQYF; CDR3nt: TGTGCCAGCAGCTTCGAGACTAGCGGGGGCATGGAGACCCAGTACTTC; j_gene: TRBJ2-5; v_gene: TRBV7-9; d_gene: TRBD2; abundance: NA